This TCR beta chain was retrieved from a study of blood T cell repertoires in COVID-19. On the study more broadly: COVID-19 samples from acute and convalescent phases originated in the United States, Italy and Spain.

The assay was immunoSEQ multiplex PCR, and TCRdb's table has in-frame clones only and misses some. The data contain 150,000 to 200,000 clones, roughly 86% of them singletons. The CDR3 length is 16 residues. Looked up from germline, CDR1 is MNHNY and CDR2 is SVGAGI (reference sequence). J gave up 3 bases and V 0 bases, and 5 bases lay outside the gene matches. V usage is TRBV6-6 and J usage is TRBJ1-5; 7 bases are a match to TRBD1. This receptor was obtained from a man in his sixties or seventies with acute or convalescent COVID-19. The specimen was peripheral blood. The chain's CDR3 is CASSYSRTGLNQPQHF. The CDR3 nucleotides are TGTGCCAGCAGTTACTCAAGGACAGGCCTCAATCAGCCCCAGCATTTT.